This T cell receptor beta chain was profiled in a study of Ad26.COV2.S vaccination and SARS-CoV-2 variants (dated by TCRdb to about 2021). At the level of the whole study: Donors in the vaccine arm were drawn from COV1001, a phase I-IIa trial of Ad26.COV2.S in healthy adults that was multicentre, randomized, double-blind and placebo-controlled. Throughout the experiments and outcome assessment, investigators stayed blinded to trial group allocation. Participants in the trial were split at random into five groups of five each, receiving low-dose or high-dose Ad26.COV2.S once or twice, or else placebo on both occasions. Sequencing of the TCRbeta repertoire served to evaluate the specificity and breadth of SARS-CoV-2-reactive T cell receptors following Ad26.COV2.S vaccination. The TCR-sequenced set comprised approximately 32 samples: around 20 Ad26.COV2.S vaccine recipients, 5 placebo recipients and 8 SARS-CoV-2 convalescent individuals. Dosing of Ad26.COV2.S was intramuscular, at either 5x10^10 or 1x10^11 viral particles, delivered as one shot or as two shots spaced 56 days apart.

The immunoSEQ Assay was used to sequence TCRbeta CDR3 regions. After extraction, genomic DNA underwent amplification by bias-controlled multiplex PCR, followed by high-throughput sequencing. The study's own analysis went as follows. To quantify the absolute abundance of every unique TCRbeta CDR3 region, sequences were collapsed and filtered. T cell fraction was estimated by normalizing TCRbeta template counts to usable DNA, with usable DNA measured through amplification of reference genes found in all nucleated cells. Repertoire TCRs were annotated as SARS-CoV-2-specific when V gene, CDR3 amino acid sequence and J gene were exactly matched to a known reactive TCR set. The reference SARS-CoV-2 TCR set was obtained from MIRA and was filtered for enrichment in COVID-19-positive ImmuneCODE repertoires, whereby public or cross-reactive TCRs were removed. Based on the MIRA antigens, annotated TCRs were further analysed at the level of specific ORF or position within ORF. Depth was the summed frequency of annotated unique rearrangements, while breadth was defined as annotated unique rearrangements over total unique productive rearrangements. Two-sided Wilcoxon rank-sum tests were used to compare TCR breadth between groups. TCRdb stores this immuneACCESS table with in-frame sequences only. Part of the clones is absent; in the studies checked, under half of the shortfall reflects unresolved V genes, and no reason is known for the rest. That table gives V, J and clone size, and the DNA gave D and trimming. This sample holds fewer than 400,000 clones; about 82% were observed only once. The ten largest clones take up 1.9% of the sample.

This clone was observed a single time. Its antigen is unknown. The record has no base qualities; no much larger clone is one base away. The treatment or condition label on this specimen signifies: 15 to 20 received Ad26.COV2.S at low or high dose, single or two shots; 5 received placebo; per-sample allocation not given. Repertoires of vaccine and placebo recipients were sequenced from samples collected on day 63 after the first injection. In Cohort 1b, 20 to 25 adults aged 18-55 years were enrolled at a single site in Boston, USA, between 29 July and 7 August 2020. Ad26.COV2.S was a replication-incompetent adenovirus type 26 vector expressing a prefusion-stabilized SARS-CoV-2 spike protein from the original Wuhan strain. Relative to germline, V is 2 bases shorter and J is 3 bases shorter, with 13 bases between their ends. The germline V gene supplies CDR1 MNHEY and CDR2 SVGAGI. The cysteine opens and the phenylalanine closes a CDR3 of 16 amino acids. The CDR3 DNA has 48 bases and is translated from base 1.

Paper-wide results and their limitations: After vaccination, substantial breadth of spike-specific CD8+ and CD4+ T cell responses was reported. The study was not powered for comparison of responses between vaccine doses or regimens. Vaccine and placebo recipients had comparable non-spike TCR breadth, which fits with the vaccine containing only spike. Spike-specific TCR breadth was higher in Ad26.COV2.S recipients than in placebo recipients (P = 0.0014). The authors noted that total T cell responses may have been underestimated by the TCR breadth and depth analyses.

Sequencing used peripheral blood, obtained in a trial of Ad26.COV2.S vaccine versus placebo. The chain was built from TRBV6-5 and TRBJ2-2; the D element might be TRBD1 or TRBD2, as each aligns at 5 bases. The source of this sequence is a person aged 18 to 65 who received the Ad26.COV2.S COVID-19 vaccine or a placebo. The DNA sequence follows: TGTGCCAGCAGTTACGGGGCCGGGGCTGACACCGGGGAGCTGTTTTTT. It codes for CASSYGAGADTGELFF.